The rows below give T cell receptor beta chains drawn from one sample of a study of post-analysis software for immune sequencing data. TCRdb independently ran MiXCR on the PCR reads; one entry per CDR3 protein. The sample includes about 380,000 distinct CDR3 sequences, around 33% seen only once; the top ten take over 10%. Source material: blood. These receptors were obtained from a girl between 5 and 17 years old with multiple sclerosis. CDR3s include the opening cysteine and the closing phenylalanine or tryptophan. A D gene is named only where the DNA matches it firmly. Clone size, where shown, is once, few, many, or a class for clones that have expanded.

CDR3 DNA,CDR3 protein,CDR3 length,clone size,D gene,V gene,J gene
TGTGCCAGCAGCCCAGGACAGGGAAGGCGCTACACCTTC,CASSPGQGRRYTF,13,few,TRBD1,TRBV28,TRBJ1-2
TGCGCCAGCAGCCAAGATGGAGGGGGCAACGAAAAACTGTTTTTT,CASSQDGGGNEKLFF,15,-,TRBD1,TRBV4-1,TRBJ1-4
TGTGCCAGCAGTTTGAGGGTAGGGACAGGGGGTTCCTACGAGCAGTACTTC,CASSLRVGTGGSYEQYF,17,-,TRBD1,TRBV12-3/TRBV12-4,TRBJ2-7
TGTGCCAGCAGCCACAAACAGGGGCCAGATACGCAGTATTTT,CASSHKQGPDTQYF,14,many,TRBD1,TRBV7-6,TRBJ2-3
TGCAGTGCTAGACACGAGACCGTTAAGGGGCAGTATTTT,CSARHETVKGQYF,13,few,-,TRBV20-1,TRBJ2-3
TGTGCCAACAGCCACGGGGACTACAGAGAGACCCAGTACTTC,CANSHGDYRETQYF,14,-,TRBD2,TRBV7-8,TRBJ2-5
TGCGCCAGCAGCCAAGAGGGCGGGGGGGGAGCCAAAAACATTCAGTACTTC,CASSQEGGGGAKNIQYF,17,many,TRBD2,TRBV4-1,TRBJ2-4
TGCGCCAGCAGCCAAGATTCGGACGGGGCCTACGAGCAGTACTTC,CASSQDSDGAYEQYF,15,few,-,TRBV4-3,TRBJ2-7
TGTGCCATTCGGTTGACAGGGAACACAGATACGCAGTATTTT,CAIRLTGNTDTQYF,14,-,TRBD1,TRBV2,TRBJ2-3
TGCGCCAGCAGCCAACTAGCGGGGGCCAGAGATGAGCAGTTCTTC,CASSQLAGARDEQFF,15,-,TRBD2,TRBV5-1,TRBJ2-1
TGTGCCAGCTCCGGGGAGCTGTTTTTT,CASSGELFF,9,-,-,TRBV7-9,TRBJ2-2
TGTGCCAGCAGCTTACAAAGCAATGAGCAGTTCTTC,CASSLQSNEQFF,12,-,-,TRBV11-2,TRBJ2-1
TGTGCCAGCAGTGAATTCTTGTGGGAAAAACTGTTTTTT,CASSEFLWEKLFF,13,-,-,TRBV6-1,TRBJ1-4
TGCGCCAGCAGCTATAGCGGGGGGCAATCCTACGAGCAGTACTTC,CASSYSGGQSYEQYF,15,-,TRBD2,TRBV5-1,TRBJ2-7
TGTGCCAGCACCTTCGGAGTTCCCATGAACACTGAAGCTTTCTTT,CASTFGVPMNTEAFF,15,-,-,TRBV28,TRBJ1-1
TGTGCCAGCGGACAGGGGAATGGCTACACCTTC,CASGQGNGYTF,11,few,TRBD1,TRBV19,TRBJ1-2
TGTGCCAGCACCCTTTCAGCGGGGGGGAGCACAGATACGCAGTATTTT,CASTLSAGGSTDTQYF,16,few,TRBD2,TRBV7-3,TRBJ2-3
TGTGCCAGCAATGGACCCCGGCGCGCAGATACGCAGTATTTT,CASNGPRRADTQYF,14,-,-,TRBV5-5,TRBJ2-3
TGTGCCAGCAGTAGGGGACTAGCCGCCTACGGGCAGTACTTC,CASSRGLAAYGQYF,14,-,TRBD2,TRBV6-5,TRBJ2-7
TGCAGTGCTAGAGCCGCGGACAGGATAACTAACTATGGCTACACCTTC,CSARAADRITNYGYTF,16,-,TRBD1,TRBV20-1,TRBJ1-2
TGTGCCAGCAGTTACACCGACACAGGGCCCCAGCATTTT,CASSYTDTGPQHF,13,-,-,TRBV6-5,TRBJ1-5
TGTGCCAGCAGTGACTCGGGGGAGGGAGGAGATACGCAGTATTTT,CASSDSGEGGDTQYF,15,-,TRBD2,TRBV6-4,TRBJ2-3
TGCGCCAGCAGCCTACGGGGGGGCGAGGATACGCAGTGTTTT,CASSLRGGEDTQCF,14,-,TRBD2,TRBV4-1,TRBJ2-3
TGTGCCAGCAGCCTAGGTCCAGGACAGGGGACAGGTAGCCAGTACTTC,CASSLGPGQGTGSQYF,16,few,TRBD1,TRBV12-3/TRBV12-4,TRBJ2-5
TGTGCCAGCAGTTTTAGGGGGATCTTGGATTACGAGCAGTACTTC,CASSFRGILDYEQYF,15,few,-,TRBV12-3/TRBV12-4,TRBJ2-7
TGTGCCAGCAGTTTACAGGGACCGTACAATGAGCAGTTCTTC,CASSLQGPYNEQFF,14,few,-,TRBV6-5,TRBJ2-1
TGTGCCAGCAGCCAGATGACGACGGTGAACACTGAAGCTTTCTTT,CASSQMTTVNTEAFF,15,-,-,TRBV4-2,TRBJ1-1
TGTGCCAGCAGCTTAGCCACTGGAGCCGGGGAGACCCAGTACTTC,CASSLATGAGETQYF,15,-,-,TRBV7-9,TRBJ2-5
TGTGCCAGCAGCTTAAACTGGGGATCTCGAGAGACCCAGTACTTC,CASSLNWGSRETQYF,15,-,-,TRBV7-6,TRBJ2-5
TGTGCCAGCAGTTGGGACAGCCGAAAGTACTTC,CASSWDSRKYF,11,few,TRBD1,TRBV12-3/TRBV12-4,TRBJ2-5
TGTGCCAGCAGCGATGACAGGGGATCCCTCGCTGGGACCAACGTCCTGACTTTC,CASSDDRGSLAGTNVLTF,18,few,TRBD1,TRBV7-6,TRBJ2-6
TGCGCCAGCAGCCGAGAATCGGGACAGTCCTATGGCTACACCTTC,CASSRESGQSYGYTF,15,-,TRBD1,TRBV4-1,TRBJ1-2
TGCGCCAGCAGCCAAGATCCAGGGACTGTCTGGGGCTACACCTTC,CASSQDPGTVWGYTF,15,few,-,TRBV4-1,TRBJ1-2
TGCGCCAGCAGCAACCACCCGGGGGATACGCAGTATTTT,CASSNHPGDTQYF,13,few,-,TRBV5-1,TRBJ2-3
TGCGCCAGCAGCTCAGGGACAGGGTACCAAGAGACCCAGTACTTC,CASSSGTGYQETQYF,15,-,TRBD1,TRBV5-1,TRBJ2-5
TGCGCCAGCAGCGGAGACAGGGGAACTGAAGCTTTCTTT,CASSGDRGTEAFF,13,-,TRBD1,TRBV5-1,TRBJ1-1
TGCAGTGCTAAGTCTCCAAGGGGTGAGCAGTTCTTC,CSAKSPRGEQFF,12,-,-,TRBV20-1,TRBJ2-1
TGCGCCAGCAGCTTGGTGTCCGGGACGTCTCAGTACTTC,CASSLVSGTSQYF,13,-,-,TRBV5-1,TRBJ2-4
TGTGCCAGCAGAGCGGGGACGGTGGAGACTGAAGCTTTCTTT,CASRAGTVETEAFF,14,-,-,TRBV9,TRBJ1-1
TGTGCCAGCAGTCCCCTGCCGGGTGGATTGAACACCGGGGAGCTGTTTTTT,CASSPLPGGLNTGELFF,17,-,-,TRBV6-4,TRBJ2-2
TGTGCCTGGACTCCCAACAGGGGTTCTAGCACAGATACGCAGTATTTT,CAWTPNRGSSTDTQYF,16,-,TRBD1,TRBV30,TRBJ2-3
TGTGCCACCAGAGGGGACAGGGACAACGAGCAGTACTTC,CATRGDRDNEQYF,13,-,TRBD1,TRBV6-5,TRBJ2-7
TGTGCCAGCAGTTACGGGGACAGGGGATCCAACTATGGCTACACCTTC,CASSYGDRGSNYGYTF,16,-,TRBD1,TRBV6-5,TRBJ1-2
TGTGCCAGCAGTTTCACTGGTTACAGGGTCAACATGAACACTGAAGCTTTCTTT,CASSFTGYRVNMNTEAFF,18,-,-,TRBV12-3/TRBV12-4,TRBJ1-1
TGCAGTGCAGTCCTCGGTGCGGGGGGCTCCTACAATGAGCAGTTCTTC,CSAVLGAGGSYNEQFF,16,-,TRBD2,TRBV20-1,TRBJ2-1
TGTGCCAGCGAAACCGGGACAGGGGAAGAAAAACTGTTTTTT,CASETGTGEEKLFF,14,-,TRBD1,TRBV2,TRBJ1-4
TGCGCCAGCAGCCAAGGGCCGGGACAGGGGGCGAATGAGCAGTTCTTC,CASSQGPGQGANEQFF,16,few,TRBD1,TRBV4-1,TRBJ2-1
TGCAGTGCGGAGGCTAGCGGGGGCTACGAGCAGTACTTC,CSAEASGGYEQYF,13,-,TRBD2,TRBV20-1,TRBJ2-7
TGCAGTGCCTGGGGGGGACCCTACAATGAGCAGTTCTTC,CSAWGGPYNEQFF,13,many,TRBD2,TRBV20-1,TRBJ2-1
TGTGCCAGCAGCTTAGCGGTGAGGGGGCTTGAGACCCAGTACTTC,CASSLAVRGLETQYF,15,few,TRBD1,TRBV7-2,TRBJ2-5
TGTGCCAGCAGTTACGGCCAGGGTTCCTACAATGAGCAGTTCTTC,CASSYGQGSYNEQFF,15,-,-,TRBV6-5,TRBJ2-1
TGTGCCAGCAGTTCCGGGGCCAGGAGCTATGGCTACACCTTC,CASSSGARSYGYTF,14,-,-,TRBV6-2/TRBV6-3,TRBJ1-2
TGCGCCAGCAGCTTGGGACAGGGCATCGCCTACGAGCAGTACTTC,CASSLGQGIAYEQYF,15,few,TRBD1,TRBV5-1,TRBJ2-7
TGTGCCAGCACCAAAAAAGAGGTGGAGCAGTATAGCAATCAGCCCCAGCATTTT,CASTKKEVEQYSNQPQHF,18,-,-,TRBV6-1,TRBJ1-5
TGTGCCAGCAGTTACGATTCTAGCGGCTCCTACAATGAGCAGTTCTTC,CASSYDSSGSYNEQFF,16,few,TRBD2,TRBV6-5,TRBJ2-1